This paragraph covers one T cell receptor (beta chain) sequence. Its target is unknown. This specimen belongs to a study of CXCR3-negative and CXCR3-positive naive CD8 T cells. General study results and limits: Memory CD8+ cells showed much lower diversity, while both naive subsets displayed comparably high diversity. Upon cryopreservation, CXCR3 expression partially decreased, and most assays used fresh PBMCs. Because surface CD5 did not distinguish the naive subsets, TCR strength was inferred from TRB CDR3 properties. Naive cells positive for CXCR3 carried more hydrophobic TRB CDR3s than CXCR3-negative ones.

UMI-labeled TRB cDNA libraries were prepared by 5' RACE. Reanalyzing the 5' RACE reads, TCRdb keeps one entry per CDR3 protein, without DNA. The ten most abundant clones cover just over 0.35% of a sample with about 120,000 distinct CDR3 sequences. Germline V gene sequence: CDR1 SQVTM, CDR2 ANQGSEA. This CDR3 is 15 amino acids long. Naivety in CD8+ T cells corresponded to a CD45RO-CCR7+CD27+CD95- phenotype. The clonotype comes from a human donor in good health. Some clones in this sample may be carry-over from other donors' samples. Sample: naive CXCR3+ CD8+ T cells from blood. Subset of the sample: CD45RO-CCR7+CD27+CD95- naive CD8+ T cells expressing CXCR3 (TNR3+). The chain employs TRBV29-1 and TRBJ2-7; TCRdb names TRBD2, which stays unverified in the absence of DNA. The CDR3: CSVVMGTSGPYEQYF.